The count of the clone carrying this T cell receptor beta chain is one. Its antigen is unidentified. Recipients boosted at about 4 weeks or about 12 weeks are pooled. The sample is drawn from a study of T cell responses to AZD1222 COVID-19 vaccine. Study-wide findings and caveats: CD4 TCRs associated with vaccination spanned spike, dominating at 160-218 and 743-854. Regions left unmutated in variants are reportedly the target of nearly half of spike-specific TCRs.

Germline V gives CDR1 SGHAT, CDR2 FQNNGV. CDR3 size: 15 residues. Trimming took 5 bases from V and 8 from J, leaving 19 bases between them. Some clones are missing from TCRdb's copy, which holds only in-frame ones; the method was immunoSEQ multiplex PCR. The sample contains 120,000 or so clones, roughly 92% of which appear only once. The input for sequencing was peripheral blood, taken 28 days after the second AZD1222 dose. This TCR came from an adult who received the AZD1222 COVID-19 vaccine. J is TRBJ1-3 and V is TRBV11-2; weak D call: TRBD1 (5 bases). CDR3 region: CASSINGLGVYTIYF. For the CDR3, the DNA is TGTGCCAGCAGCATAAACGGTTTAGGGGTCTACACCATATATTTT. Supplemented by reference TRBV11-2 and TRBJ1-3, the full variable domain reads EAGVAQSPRYKIIEKRQSVAFWCNPISGHATLYWYQQILGQGPKLLIQFQNNGVVDDSQLPKDRFSAERLKGVDSTLKIQPAKLEDSAVYLCASSINGLGVYTIYFGEGSWLTVV.